This entry lists 28 T cell receptor beta chains sequenced from one sample in a study of CD8 T cells in cerebrospinal fluid in Alzheimer's disease (TCRdb year 2020). Receptor amplification or capture employed 10x single-cell sequencing. Sequencing used a NextSeq 550. Each entry corresponds to one CDR3 protein sequence from reads that TCRdb reprocessed, and DNA is not given. For this sample, the table gives roughly 700 distinct CDR3 sequences. The top ten clonotypes cover around 34% of the sample. Sequencing input: cerebrospinal fluid. These receptors were obtained from a human donor with Alzheimer's disease.

This CDR3 is CAWSTTVRGRQGYTF. The gene calls are TRBV30 and TRBJ1-2; with no DNA, the TCRdb D assignment of TRBD1 cannot be verified. Germline CDR1 and CDR2: GTSNPN and SVGIG (reference sequence). CDR3 size: 15 residues.

The V gene is TRBV5-4, the J gene TRBJ1-2. The CDR3 is 13 residues long. The germline CDR1 and CDR2 sequences are SGHNT and YYREEE (reference sequence). CDR3 in amino acids: CASSSQTSYGYTF.

Its frequency marks this clonotype as medium-sized. The chain recombines TRBV3-1 with TRBJ1-6; there is no DNA to check the TCRdb D call of TRBD1. Germline CDR1 LGHDT, CDR2 YNNKEL (reference sequence). The CDR3 loop spans 19 amino acids. The CDR3 sequence: CASSQRGGGRHSYNSPLHF.

The V and J genes are TRBV5-1 and TRBJ2-7; the D call from TCRdb, TRBD1, cannot be confirmed without DNA. The CDR3 covers 13 residues. Germline V gene lookup returns CDR1 SGHRS and CDR2 YFSETQ. The CDR3 sequence: CASSAGQNYEQYF.

V is TRBV6-1 and J is TRBJ2-3; TCRdb's D gene call, TRBD2, goes unchecked for lack of DNA. The CDR3 has 15 amino acids. Germline-derived CDR1 and CDR2 are MNHNS and SASEGT. This CDR3 reads CASRALAGAPDTQYF.

The chain carries TRBV19 and TRBJ2-5; TCRdb reports TRBD1, a call that lacks DNA to check it against. From germline, CDR1 is LNHDA and CDR2 SQIVND (reference sequence). This CDR3 is 14 amino acids long. The CDR3 protein is CASSITGGQETQYF.

In terms of frequency, this clonotype is medium-sized (0.01 to 0.1%). The gene calls are TRBV30 and TRBJ1-1; lacking DNA, the TRBD1 call made by TCRdb goes unchecked. Looked up from germline, CDR1 is GTSNPN and CDR2 is SVGIG (reference sequence). The CDR3 length is 13 residues. The CDR3 region is CAHRGQGNTEAFF.

Judged by frequency, this clonotype is medium-sized. V and J are TRBV10-1 and TRBJ1-1; TCRdb indicates TRBD1, and absent DNA this call remains unverified. The length of the CDR3 is 16 residues. Germline V gene lookup returns CDR1 WNHNN and CDR2 SYGVQD (reference sequence). The CDR3 sequence is CASTSGPGPMNTEAFF.

This clonotype is classed as large by frequency. V gene TRBV6-1 combines with J gene TRBJ1-2; the TRBD1 assignment by TCRdb is unverifiable without DNA. CDR1 is MNHNS and CDR2 is SASEGT in the germline V gene. The CDR3 runs to 14 residues. CDR3 residues: CASSATGSHYGYTF.

The V gene is TRBV3-1, the J gene TRBJ2-1; the D gene TCRdb calls, TRBD1, cannot be checked with no DNA. Germline loops: CDR1 LGHDT, CDR2 YNNKEL (reference sequence). The CDR3 has 15 amino acids. The CDR3 loop is CASSPTGDSYNEQFF.

This clonotype ranks as medium-sized in terms of frequency. The chain joins TRBV5-4 to TRBJ2-3; TCRdb's D call of TRBD1 is untestable without DNA. From germline, CDR1 is SGHNT and CDR2 YYREEE (reference sequence). The CDR3 is 14 amino acids. The CDR3 sequence is CASSLEGAADTQYF.

According to its frequency, this clonotype is large (0.1 to 1%). The chain is built from TRBV6-5 and TRBJ2-7. The CDR3 is 14 residues long. Germline V gives CDR1 MNHEY, CDR2 SVGAGI. The CDR3 spells CASSRTSTSYEQYF.

This rearrangement joins TRBV15 to TRBJ1-1. This CDR3 contains 14 residues. Germline V gives CDR1 LNHNV, CDR2 YYDKDF (reference sequence). This CDR3 is CATAVAKRSTEAFF. Using reference TRBV15 and TRBJ1-1 for the parts outside the CDR3, the full variable domain is DAMVIQNPRYQVTQFGKPVTLSCSQTLNHNVMYWYQQKSSQAPKLLFHYYDKDFNNEADTPDNFQSRRPNTSFCFLDIRSPGLGDTAMYLCATAVAKRSTEAFFGQGTRLTVV.

This clonotype counts as medium-sized by frequency. The chain is built from TRBV12-3 or TRBV12-4 and TRBJ2-2; TCRdb selects TRBD1, and the lack of DNA leaves this call unchecked. The CDR3 spans 14 residues. The CDR3 loop reads CASSRGLGTGELFF.

This clonotype is medium-sized by frequency. The V call is TRBV7-2, the J call TRBJ2-3; TCRdb designates TRBD2, a call that cannot be tested without DNA. This CDR3 has 14 residues. Germline V gene data show CDR1 as SGHTA and CDR2 as FQGNSA. Here the CDR3 reads CASSLGPSGNTQYF.

This chain connects TRBV5-5 to TRBJ2-1; TCRdb returns TRBD1, unconfirmable since there is no DNA. CDR3 length: 14 amino acids. Germline V gene lookup returns CDR1 SGHKS and CDR2 YYEKEE (reference sequence). The CDR3 reads CASTMGHNYNEQFF.

This sequence joins TRBV23-1 and TRBJ2-3; checking the TCRdb D call of TRBD2 is not possible without DNA. TRBV23-1 is sorted into the ORF group, with uncertain function. The CDR3 contains 19 residues. Here the CDR3 reads CASSQSWPTAGVRRDTQYF.

The V and J genes are TRBV19 and TRBJ1-1; TCRdb's D call, TRBD1, is unchecked because there is no DNA. CDR1 is LNHDA and CDR2 is SQIVND in the germline V gene (reference sequence). This CDR3 has 13 residues. CDR3 protein: CASSIKGDTEAFF.

This clonotype is identified as medium-sized from frequency. The V gene is TRBV4-1, the J gene TRBJ2-5; TCRdb picks TRBD1, but there is no DNA to check that call. This CDR3 contains 19 residues. Germline CDR1 is MGHRA and CDR2 is YSYEKL. The CDR3 reads CASSQGRTEGRRVIGTQYF.

V usage is TRBV6-5 and J usage is TRBJ1-2. Germline values: CDR1 MNHEY, CDR2 SVGAGI. CDR3 length equals 13 residues. CDR3 protein: CASSYLGRNGYTF.

This clonotype registers medium-sized (0.01 to 0.1%) by frequency. The J gene is TRBJ2-5, the V gene TRBV7-8; no DNA is available, so the TRBD2 call from TCRdb remains unchecked. CDR1 and CDR2 (germline): SGHVS, FQNEAQ. The CDR3 is 16 amino acids. This chain's CDR3 is CASSPGTSGRMETQYF.

The chain is built from TRBV19 and TRBJ2-7; TCRdb picks TRBD2, but there is no DNA to check that call. The CDR3 spans 14 residues. Germline V CDR1 and CDR2: LNHDA, SQIVND (reference sequence). The CDR3 sequence: CASRQGGGSHEQYF.

This clonotype registers medium-sized by frequency. This rearrangement joins TRBV5-1 to TRBJ1-4; as DNA is missing, the TRBD1 call by TCRdb cannot be tested. The CDR3 is 15 residues long. Germline CDR1 SGHRS, CDR2 YFSETQ. The CDR3 loop is CASSLDGTGSEKLFF.

This rearrangement joins TRBV5-1 to TRBJ2-7; TCRdb indicates TRBD2, and absent DNA this call remains unverified. Germline V lookup: CDR1 SGHRS, CDR2 YFSETQ. The CDR3 extends over 14 amino acids. The CDR3 is CASSVGLVIYEQYF.

The chain has TRBV5-8 and TRBJ2-5; the D call from TCRdb, TRBD2, cannot be confirmed without DNA. This CDR3 has 15 residues. CDR1 and CDR2 from the germline V gene are SGHTS and YDEGEE. This chain's CDR3 is CASSLEGRYGETQYF.

By frequency, this clonotype is medium-sized. This chain's CDR3 is CASSPIAGESGELFF. The chain uses TRBV7-2 and TRBJ2-2; the TCRdb call, TRBD2, lacks DNA for checking. This CDR3 is 15 amino acids long. Germline CDR1 and CDR2: SGHTA and FQGNSA.

V is TRBV5-1 and J is TRBJ2-5; the D gene TCRdb calls, TRBD2, cannot be checked with no DNA. Germline V gene lookup returns CDR1 SGHRS and CDR2 YFSETQ. CDR3 size: 16 residues. This CDR3 reads CASSLVKASGQETQYF.

The chain uses TRBV19 and TRBJ1-4; TCRdb reports TRBD1, a call that lacks DNA to check it against. The germline gives CDR1 LNHDA, CDR2 SQIVND (reference sequence). The CDR3 covers 17 residues. CDR3 residues: CASSIEGRGRTNEKLFF.